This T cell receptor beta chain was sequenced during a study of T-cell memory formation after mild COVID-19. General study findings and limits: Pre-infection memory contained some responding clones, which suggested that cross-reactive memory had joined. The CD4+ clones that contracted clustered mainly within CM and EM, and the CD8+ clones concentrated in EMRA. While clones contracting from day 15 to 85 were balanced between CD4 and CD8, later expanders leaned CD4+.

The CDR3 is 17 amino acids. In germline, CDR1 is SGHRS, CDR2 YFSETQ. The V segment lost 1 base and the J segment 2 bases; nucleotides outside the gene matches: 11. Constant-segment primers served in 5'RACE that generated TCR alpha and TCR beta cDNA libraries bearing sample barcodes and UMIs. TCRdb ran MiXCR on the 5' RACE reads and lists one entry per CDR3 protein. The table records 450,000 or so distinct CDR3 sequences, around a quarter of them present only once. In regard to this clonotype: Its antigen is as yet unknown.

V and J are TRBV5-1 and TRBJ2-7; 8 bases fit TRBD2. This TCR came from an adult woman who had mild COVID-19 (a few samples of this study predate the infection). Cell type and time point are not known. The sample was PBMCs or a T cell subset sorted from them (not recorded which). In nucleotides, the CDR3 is TGCGCCAGCAGCTTGATGGGTAGCGGGGCGGGACCCTACGAGCAGTACTTC. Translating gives CASSLMGSGAGPYEQYF.